This section outlines one TCR beta chain sequence together with its context. As yet, its antigen is unknown. This entry comes from a study of shared clonotypes between healthy human individuals. Study at large: There were three CD4 naive, three CD4 memory, two CD8 naive and one CD8 memory plates per donor. Study-level results: What rarefaction showed was incomplete sorted-subset sequencing despite large depth. Only blood underwent sampling, and tissue repertoires likely differ.

The junction had 4 bases not matched to a gene; V was cut back by 6 bases and J by 3 bases. The germline CDR1 and CDR2 sequences are LNHDA and SQIVND (reference sequence). This CDR3 contains 13 residues. Here immunoSEQ multiplex PCR was the method, and the copy in TCRdb shows in-frame clones only, minus some. The top ten clones hold 0.36% of a sample with approximately 2.5 million clones, 93% of them seen once. Sequencing input: naive CD4+ T cells from PBMCs. The subset here: CD45RA+ positively selected. V gene TRBV19 combines with J gene TRBJ2-7; 8 bases agree with TRBD2. The sequence was obtained from a man between 18 and 35 years old in good health. Some clones in this sample may be carry-over from other donors' samples. CDR3 sequence (DNA): TGTGCCAGTAGCGGGACTAGTGGCTACGAGCAGTACTTC. Its protein product is CASSGTSGYEQYF.